These 24 T cell receptor beta chains were all obtained from the same sample, sequenced in a study of Ad26.COV2.S vaccination and SARS-CoV-2 variants. Regarding treatment: 15 to 20 received Ad26.COV2.S at low or high dose, single or two shots; 5 received placebo; per-sample allocation not given. Collection of the samples took place on day 63 after the first injection of vaccine or placebo. The table came from immunoSEQ multiplex PCR; TCRdb's copy has only in-frame clones and leaves some out. The sample has 350,000 to 450,000 clones; 80% to 95% are singletons. The sequencing here drew on peripheral blood, taken in a trial of Ad26.COV2.S vaccine versus placebo. The origin of the receptors is a person aged 18 to 65 who received the Ad26.COV2.S COVID-19 vaccine or a placebo.

The rearrangement joins TRBV4-1 to TRBJ1-2, with D perhaps TRBD1 (5 bases). The ends were cut back, 4 bases at V and 1 base at J, with 22 bases in the middle. The CDR3 sequence is 18 residues long. Germline V gene lookup returns CDR1 MGHRA and CDR2 YSYEKL. The CDR3 DNA sequence: TGCGCCAGCAGCCCTCAGGGCAGTCCCACCCTTCTTAACTATGGCTACACCTTC. This gives the protein CASSPQGSPTLLNYGYTF.

The chain couples TRBV7-6 to TRBJ2-1; 7 bases map to TRBD1. The length of the CDR3 is 15 residues. CDR1 is SGHVS and CDR2 is FNYEAQ in the germline V gene. V was clipped by 2 bases and J by 0 bases; unmatched bases: 1. The CDR3 nucleotides are TGTGCCAGCAGCTTAAGGGGGCCCTCCTACAATGAGCAGTTCTTC. Amino acids: CASSLRGPSYNEQFF.

This clone was seen a single time. This sample includes further DNA sequences coding for the same CDR3. For the CDR3, the DNA is TGTGCCAGCAGCCCGAGCTCCTACGAGCAGTACTTC. It is translated as CASSPSSYEQYF. This chain links TRBV12-3 or TRBV12-4 with TRBJ2-7; D is ambiguous. V lost 6 bases to trimming and J lost 0 bases, with 6 bases between them. This CDR3 region has 12 residues.

This chain links TRBV6-1 with TRBJ2-7, with TRBD1 as a possible D gene (8 bases). CDR1 and CDR2 (germline): MNHNS, SASEGT. There are 14 residues in the CDR3. V shed 6 bases and J shed 5 bases, with 17 bases lying between them. In nucleotides, the CDR3 is TGTGCCAGCAGACGCGAACAGGGGGGGGACGAGCAGTACTTC. Encoded protein: CASRREQGGDEQYF.

The CDR3 DNA sequence: TGTGCCATCAGCCTACGCCGAGAGACTGAAGCTTTCTTT. Encoded protein: CAISLRRETEAFF. This chain uses TRBV10-3 with TRBJ1-1; D not certain. The length of the CDR3 is 13 residues. In germline, CDR1 is ENHRY, CDR2 SYGVKD. Trimming cost V 6 bases and J 5 bases, with 13 bases left between them.

The chain couples TRBV25-1 to TRBJ1-5; 7 positions agree with TRBD1. Germline lookup yields CDR1 MGHDK and CDR2 SYGVNS. This CDR3 is 14 amino acids long. The J segment lost 6 bases and the V segment lost 4 bases, leaving 6 bases of the junction unmatched. CDR3 DNA: TGTGCCAGCAGTGTGACAGGGTGGGGTCAGCCCCAGCATTTT. Protein: CASSVTGWGQPQHF.

This clone was seen only once. The J gene is TRBJ2-1, the V gene TRBV5-8; D gene ambiguous. The ends were cut back, 2 bases at V and 9 bases at J, with 6 bases in the middle. CDR1 is SGHTS, CDR2 YDEGEE, per germline. The CDR3 totals 11 residues. CDR3 residues: CASSFPFEQFF. CDR3 nucleotide sequence: TGTGCCAGCAGCTTCCCTTTTGAGCAGTTCTTC. Full variable domain (outside the CDR3, taken from reference TRBV5-8 and TRBJ2-1): EAGVTQSPTHLIKTRGQQATLRCSPISGHTSVYWYQQALGLGLQFLLWYDEGEERNRGNFPPRFSGRQFPNYSSELNVNALELEDSALYLCASSFPFEQFFGPGTRLTVL.

The chain recombines TRBV6-2 or TRBV6-3 with TRBJ1-5, with TRBD1 identical over 7 bases. The V gene end was trimmed by 4 bases and the J gene end by 6 bases; junction bases not matched to a gene: 6. Germline values: CDR1 MNHEY, CDR2 SVGEGT. The CDR3 has 14 amino acids. CDR3 DNA: TGTGCCAGCAGTTTGGACAGGCCTTTTCAGCCCCAGCATTTT. It yields the protein CASSLDRPFQPQHF.

The rearrangement links TRBV7-8 to TRBJ2-5; 7 bases map to TRBD2. Trimming removed 1 base from V and 2 bases from J; junction bases left unmatched: 7. The CDR3 extends over 16 amino acids. The germline CDR1 and CDR2 sequences are SGHVS and FQNEAQ. The CDR3: CASSLGGGGGQETQYF. CDR3 DNA sequence: TGTGCCAGCAGCTTAGGAGGCGGGGGAGGACAAGAGACCCAGTACTTC.

The gene calls are TRBV4-3 and TRBJ2-1; weak D call: TRBD2 (6 bases). CDR3 length: 14 amino acids. V lost 2 bases to trimming and J lost 5 bases, with 10 bases between them. Germline CDR1 and CDR2: LGHNA and YSLEER. The chain's CDR3 is CASSQSPGDNEQFF. For the CDR3, the DNA is TGCGCCAGCAGCCAAAGTCCGGGAGACAATGAGCAGTTCTTC.

This chain connects TRBV2 to TRBJ2-1; D unclear. The CDR3 is 15 residues long. Trimming stripped 10 bases from V and 0 bases from J, with 16 bases between. Germline V gives CDR1 SNHLY, CDR2 FYNNEI. CDR3 nucleotide sequence: TGTGCCATCGAAGGCTTAATTAGCTCCTACAATGAGCAGTTCTTC. Its protein product is CAIEGLISSYNEQFF.

The V gene is TRBV30, the J gene TRBJ1-1; D is unresolved. The CDR3 has 14 amino acids. CDR1 and CDR2 from the germline V gene are GTSNPN and SVGIG (reference sequence). Trimming pared 0 bases from V and 6 bases from J, leaving 14 bases between. The CDR3 sequence is CAWSVFSVWAEAFF. CDR3 coding DNA: TGTGCCTGGAGTGTATTTTCCGTTTGGGCTGAAGCTTTCTTT.

J is TRBJ1-5 and V is TRBV3-1 (or the pseudogene TRBV3-2); TRBD1 aligns across 7 bases. This CDR3 is 18 amino acids long. CDR1 is LGHDT, CDR2 YNNKEL, per germline (reference sequence). Trimming removed 4 bases from V and 5 bases from J; junction bases left unmatched: 17. In DNA form, the CDR3 reads TGTGCCAGCAGCCGGAGCCCGGGACAGTTGTGGCGGGATCAGCCCCAGCATTTT. This codes for CASSRSPGQLWRDQPQHF.

The chain joins TRBV29-1 to TRBJ2-1, with D maybe TRBD1 (5 bases). CDR1 and CDR2 from the germline V gene are SQVTM and ANQGSEA. The CDR3 has 14 amino acids. V gave up 4 bases and J gave up 5 bases, with 15 bases separating them. The CDR3 reads CSVVREGVDNEQFF. CDR3 DNA: TGCAGCGTTGTCAGGGAAGGCGTGGACAATGAGCAGTTCTTC.

This sequence joins TRBV27 and TRBJ2-7, with 8 bases aligning to TRBD1. CDR3 length: 12 residues. V lost 5 bases and J lost 5; bases outside the gene matches: 2. Germline V lookup: CDR1 MNHEY, CDR2 SMNVEV (reference sequence). CDR3 DNA sequence: TGTGCCAGCAGTGCACAGGGGGACGAGCAGTACTTC. It encodes CASSAQGDEQYF.

V and J are TRBV21-1 and TRBJ1-4; TRBD1 was called by the table and not checked on the DNA. TRBV21-1 is recorded as a pseudogene. The CDR3 extends over 17 amino acids. Written as DNA, the CDR3 is TGTGCCAGCAGCCGACACCCTAGGACAGGGGCTAATGAAAAACTGTTTTTT. Protein: CASSRHPRTGANEKLFF.

The V gene is TRBV6-2 or TRBV6-3, the J gene TRBJ2-7; 9 nucleotides line up with TRBD1. Germline CDR1 reads MNHEY; CDR2 reads SVGEGT. This CDR3 spans 18 amino acids. Unmatched junction bases numbered 14, after V lost 0 bases and J lost 5 bases. CDR3 in amino acids: CASSYSEDLGTGLDEQYF. The CDR3 DNA reads as TGTGCCAGCAGTTACTCGGAGGATCTCGGGACAGGGCTGGACGAGCAGTACTTC.

The chain recombines TRBV7-9 with TRBJ1-2; D is perhaps TRBD1 (5 bases). The CDR3 loop spans 16 amino acids. The ends were cut back, 3 bases at V and 2 bases at J, with 16 bases in the middle. Germline loops: CDR1 SEHNR, CDR2 FQNEAQ (reference sequence). This CDR3 is CASSLSSGRLNYGYTF. DNA of the CDR3: TGTGCCAGCAGCTTGAGCTCAGGGAGGTTGAACTATGGCTACACCTTC.

V is TRBV6-1 and J is TRBJ2-5, with a possible D match to TRBD1 (5 bases). The CDR3 runs 13 residues. Trimming pared 2 bases from V and 6 bases from J, leaving 10 bases between. Germline-derived CDR1 and CDR2 are MNHNS and SASEGT. The CDR3 region has the DNA TGTGCCAGCAGTGAACATGACAGACAGACCCAGTACTTC. Its translation: CASSEHDRQTQYF.

The V and J genes are TRBV9 and TRBJ2-7; D could derive from TRBD1 or TRBD2 (6 bases each). This CDR3 is 15 amino acids long. CDR1 is SGDLS, CDR2 YYNGEE, per germline. V was trimmed by 2 bases and J by 3 bases, leaving 15 bases between them. CDR3 nucleotides: TGTGCCAGCAGCGTTGCGGGACAAGATAACTACGAGCAGTACTTC. It translates to CASSVAGQDNYEQYF.

The chain couples TRBV7-2 to TRBJ2-3, with D uncertain. V was cut by 2 bases and J by 2 bases, with 8 bases left in between. The CDR3 has 14 amino acids. The germline gives CDR1 SGHTA, CDR2 FQGNSA. The CDR3 coding sequence is TGTGCCAGCAGCTTACTTGGGATCACAGATACGCAGTATTTT. Translation: CASSLLGITDTQYF.

This chain links TRBV5-1 with TRBJ1-2; the match to TRBD1 covers 7 bases. The CDR3 is made up of 13 amino acids. V trimming: 3 bases; J trimming: 3 bases; junction bases outside the gene matches: 2. Germline CDR1 and CDR2: SGHRS and YFSETQ. The CDR3 spells CASSSGTDYGYTF. In DNA, the CDR3 is TGCGCCAGCAGCTCCGGGACAGACTATGGCTACACCTTC. Based on the CDR3 plus reference TRBV5-1 and TRBJ1-2, the full variable domain is KAGVTQTPRYLIKTRGQQVTLSCSPISGHRSVSWYQQTPGQGLQFLFEYFSETQRNKGNFPGRFSGRQFSNSRSEMNVSTLELGDSALYLCASSSGTDYGYTFGSGTRLTVV.

The chain joins TRBV5-1 to TRBJ1-1; no definite D call. Trimming removed 0 bases at V and 11 bases at J, with 17 bases between. The CDR3 totals 14 residues. Germline V gene sequence: CDR1 SGHRS, CDR2 YFSETQ. DNA for the CDR3: TGCGCCAGCAGCTTGGCCTTTGGGGAAGTACAGGCTTTCTTT. It encodes CASSLAFGEVQAFF.

The chain couples TRBV21-1 to TRBJ2-2; TRBD2 is taken as the D call from the table, unchecked against the DNA. TRBV21-1 is annotated as a pseudogene. The CDR3 spans 17 residues. CDR3 sequence (DNA): TGTGCCAGCAACTACCGGGACTCCCGGCTGGGCACCGGGGAGCTGTTTTTT. As protein: CASNYRDSRLGTGELFF.